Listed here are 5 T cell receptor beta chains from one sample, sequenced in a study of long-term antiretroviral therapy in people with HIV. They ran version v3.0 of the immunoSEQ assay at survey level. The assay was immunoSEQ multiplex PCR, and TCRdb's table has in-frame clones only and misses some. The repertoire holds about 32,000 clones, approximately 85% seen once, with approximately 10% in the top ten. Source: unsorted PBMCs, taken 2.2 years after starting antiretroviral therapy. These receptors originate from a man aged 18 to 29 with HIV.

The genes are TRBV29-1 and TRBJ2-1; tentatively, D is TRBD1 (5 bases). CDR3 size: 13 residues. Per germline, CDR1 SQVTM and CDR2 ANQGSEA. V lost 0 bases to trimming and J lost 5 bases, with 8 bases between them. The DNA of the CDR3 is TGCAGCGTTGAAGAGGGGCCACACAATGAGCAGTTCTTC. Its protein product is CSVEEGPHNEQFF.

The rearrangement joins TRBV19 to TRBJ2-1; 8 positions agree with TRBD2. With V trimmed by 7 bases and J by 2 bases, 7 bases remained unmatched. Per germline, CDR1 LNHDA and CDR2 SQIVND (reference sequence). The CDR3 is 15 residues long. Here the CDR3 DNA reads TGTGCCAGTACTAAGCGGGAGACGACCTACAATGAGCAGTTCTTC. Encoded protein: CASTKRETTYNEQFF.

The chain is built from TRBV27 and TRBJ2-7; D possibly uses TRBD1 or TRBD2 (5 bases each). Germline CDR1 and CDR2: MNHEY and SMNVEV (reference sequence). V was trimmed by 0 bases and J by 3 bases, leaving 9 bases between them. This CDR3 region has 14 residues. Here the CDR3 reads CASSLSGEYYEQYF. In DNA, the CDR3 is TGTGCCAGCAGTTTATCGGGGGAGTACTACGAGCAGTACTTC.

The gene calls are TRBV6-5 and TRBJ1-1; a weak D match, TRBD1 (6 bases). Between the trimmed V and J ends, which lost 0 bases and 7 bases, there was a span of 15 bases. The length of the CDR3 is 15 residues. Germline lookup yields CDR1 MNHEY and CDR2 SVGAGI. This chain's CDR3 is CASSYSFRGRSEAFF. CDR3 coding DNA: TGTGCCAGCAGTTACTCTTTCAGGGGTAGAAGTGAAGCTTTCTTT.

The CDR3 DNA sequence: TGTGCCAGCAGTTCGTCCGGGGGCCCCTCCAATCAGCCCCAGCATTTT. As protein: CASSSSGGPSNQPQHF. The chain is built from TRBV28 and TRBJ1-5; tentative D call: TRBD1 (6 bases). V lost 4 bases and J 3 bases, leaving 16 bases between the germline ends. This CDR3 comprises 16 residues. CDR1 is MDHEN, CDR2 SYDVKM, per germline.